This TCR beta chain came from a study of tumour-infiltrating T cells in Burkitt lymphoma. Study information: Overall and progression-free survival were predicted by productive clonality.

Generated by immunoSEQ multiplex PCR, the TCRdb table keeps only in-frame clones and is missing some. This sample yields some 6,500 clones, of which 10% are seen a single time; 2.5% belongs to the top ten. CDR3 size: 14 residues. Per germline, CDR1 SGHRS and CDR2 YFSETQ. Trimming removed 5 bases from V and 5 bases from J; junction bases left unmatched: 5. This clone was detected only a few times. V is TRBV5-1 and J is TRBJ2-5, with TRBD2 matching over 11 bases. The sample was tumor tissue. The sequence derives from a human donor with diffuse large B-cell lymphoma. The CDR3 loop reads CASSSTSGVETQYF. CDR3 in DNA: TGCGCCAGCAGTTCGACTAGCGGGGTGGAGACCCAGTACTTC.